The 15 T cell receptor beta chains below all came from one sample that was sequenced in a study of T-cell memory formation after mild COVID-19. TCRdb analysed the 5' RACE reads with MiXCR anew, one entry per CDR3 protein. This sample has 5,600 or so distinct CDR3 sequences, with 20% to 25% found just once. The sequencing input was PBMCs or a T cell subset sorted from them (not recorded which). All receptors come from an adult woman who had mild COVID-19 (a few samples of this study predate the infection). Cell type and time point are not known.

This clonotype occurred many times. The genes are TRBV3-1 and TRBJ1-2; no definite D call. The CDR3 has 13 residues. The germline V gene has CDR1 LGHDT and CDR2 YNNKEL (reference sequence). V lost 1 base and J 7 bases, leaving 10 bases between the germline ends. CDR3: CASSQASSGGYTF. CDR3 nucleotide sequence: TGTGCCAGCAGCCAAGCGTCGTCGGGTGGCTACACCTTC.

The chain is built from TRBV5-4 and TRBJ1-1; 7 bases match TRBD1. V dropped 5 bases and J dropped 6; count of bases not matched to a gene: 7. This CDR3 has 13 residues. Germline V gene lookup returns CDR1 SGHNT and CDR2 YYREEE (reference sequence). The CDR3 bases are TGTGCCAGCAGTTCCGGGGACAGCTCTGAAGCTTTCTTT. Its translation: CASSSGDSSEAFF.

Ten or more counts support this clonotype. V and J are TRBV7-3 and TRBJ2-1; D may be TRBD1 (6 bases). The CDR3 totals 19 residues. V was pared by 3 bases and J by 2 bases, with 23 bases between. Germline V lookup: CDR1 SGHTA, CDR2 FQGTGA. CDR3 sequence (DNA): TGTGCCAGCAGCTTTTGGGGGCCCCATATTTCAAGTGCCTACAATGAGCAGTTCTTC. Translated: CASSFWGPHISSAYNEQFF. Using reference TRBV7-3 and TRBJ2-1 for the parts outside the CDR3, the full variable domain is GAGVSQTPSNKVTEKGKYVELRCDPISGHTALYWYRQSLGQGPEFLIYFQGTGAADDSGLPNDRFFAVRPEGSVSTLKIQRTERGDSAVYLCASSFWGPHISSAYNEQFFGPGTRLTVL.

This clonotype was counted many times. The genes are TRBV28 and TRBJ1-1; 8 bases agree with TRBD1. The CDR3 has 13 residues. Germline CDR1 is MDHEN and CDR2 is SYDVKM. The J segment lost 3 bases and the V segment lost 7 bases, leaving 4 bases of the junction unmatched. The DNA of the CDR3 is TGTGCCAGCATGGCGGGACAGGACACTGAAGCTTTCTTT. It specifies CASMAGQDTEAFF.

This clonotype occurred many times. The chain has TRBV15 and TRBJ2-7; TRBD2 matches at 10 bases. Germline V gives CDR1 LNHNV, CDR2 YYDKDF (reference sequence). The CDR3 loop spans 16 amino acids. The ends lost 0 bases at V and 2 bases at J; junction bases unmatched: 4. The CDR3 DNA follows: TGTGCCACCAGCAGAGATTGGACTAGCGGAGCCTACGAGCAGTACTTC. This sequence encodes CATSRDWTSGAYEQYF.

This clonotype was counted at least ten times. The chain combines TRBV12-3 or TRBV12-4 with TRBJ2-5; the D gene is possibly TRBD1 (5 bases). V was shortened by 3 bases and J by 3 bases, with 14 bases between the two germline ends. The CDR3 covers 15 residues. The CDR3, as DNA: TGTGCCAGCAGTTTCCAGGACACAAAGAAAGAGACCCAGTACTTC. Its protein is CASSFQDTKKETQYF.

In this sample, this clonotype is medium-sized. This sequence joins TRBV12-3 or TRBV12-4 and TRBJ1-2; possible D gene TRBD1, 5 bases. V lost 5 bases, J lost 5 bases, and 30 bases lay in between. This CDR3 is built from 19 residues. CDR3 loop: CASSISPGLLGNWYYGYTF. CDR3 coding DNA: TGTGCCAGCAGTATTTCTCCGGGACTTTTGGGGAACTGGTATTATGGCTACACCTTC.

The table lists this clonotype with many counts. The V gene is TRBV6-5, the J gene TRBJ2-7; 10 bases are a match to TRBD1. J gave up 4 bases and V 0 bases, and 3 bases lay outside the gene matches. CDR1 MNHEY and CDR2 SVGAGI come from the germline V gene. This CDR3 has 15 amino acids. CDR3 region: CASSYSGQGWYEQYF. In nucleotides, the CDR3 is TGTGCCAGCAGTTACTCGGGACAGGGGTGGTACGAGCAGTACTTC.

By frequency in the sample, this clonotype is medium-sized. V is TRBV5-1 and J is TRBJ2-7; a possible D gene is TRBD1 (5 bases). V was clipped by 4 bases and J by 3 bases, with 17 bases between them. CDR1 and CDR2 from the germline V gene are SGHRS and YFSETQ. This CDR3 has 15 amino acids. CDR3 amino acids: CASSPDGQTGYEQYF. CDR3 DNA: TGCGCCAGCAGCCCGGATGGACAAACGGGCTACGAGCAGTACTTC. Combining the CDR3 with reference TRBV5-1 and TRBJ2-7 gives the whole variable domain KAGVTQTPRYLIKTRGQQVTLSCSPISGHRSVSWYQQTPGQGLQFLFEYFSETQRNKGNFPGRFSGRQFSNSRSEMNVSTLELGDSALYLCASSPDGQTGYEQYFGPGTRLTVT.

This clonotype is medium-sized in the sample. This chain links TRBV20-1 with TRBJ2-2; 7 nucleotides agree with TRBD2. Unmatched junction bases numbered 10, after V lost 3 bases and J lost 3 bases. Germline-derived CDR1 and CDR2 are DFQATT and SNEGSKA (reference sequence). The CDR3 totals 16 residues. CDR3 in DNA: TGCAGTGCTAGTGAAAGAGCGGGGACTTACACCGGGGAGCTGTTTTTT. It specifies CSASERAGTYTGELFF.

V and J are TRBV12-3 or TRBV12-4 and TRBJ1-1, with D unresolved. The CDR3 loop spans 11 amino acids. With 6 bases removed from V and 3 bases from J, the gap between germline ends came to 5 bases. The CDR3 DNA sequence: TGTGCCAGCAGCACTGACACTGAAGCTTTCTTT. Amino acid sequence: CASSTDTEAFF.

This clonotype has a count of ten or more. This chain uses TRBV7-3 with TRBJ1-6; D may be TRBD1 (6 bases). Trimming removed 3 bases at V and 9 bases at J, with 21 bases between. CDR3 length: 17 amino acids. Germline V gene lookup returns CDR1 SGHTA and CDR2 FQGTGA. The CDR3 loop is CASSLNGRAGDSSPLHF. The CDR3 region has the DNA TGTGCCAGCAGCTTGAATGGGAGGGCAGGGGATAGTTCACCCCTCCACTTT. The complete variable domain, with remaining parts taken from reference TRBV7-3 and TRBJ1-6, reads GAGVSQTPSNKVTEKGKYVELRCDPISGHTALYWYRQSLGQGPEFLIYFQGTGAADDSGLPNDRFFAVRPEGSVSTLKIQRTERGDSAVYLCASSLNGRAGDSSPLHFGNGTRLTVT.

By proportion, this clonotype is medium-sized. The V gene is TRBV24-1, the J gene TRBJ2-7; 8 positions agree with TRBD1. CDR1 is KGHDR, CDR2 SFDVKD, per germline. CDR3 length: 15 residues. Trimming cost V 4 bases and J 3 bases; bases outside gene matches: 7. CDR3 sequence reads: CATSDRTGTLYEQYF. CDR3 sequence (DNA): TGTGCCACCAGTGACCGGACAGGGACCCTCTACGAGCAGTACTTC.

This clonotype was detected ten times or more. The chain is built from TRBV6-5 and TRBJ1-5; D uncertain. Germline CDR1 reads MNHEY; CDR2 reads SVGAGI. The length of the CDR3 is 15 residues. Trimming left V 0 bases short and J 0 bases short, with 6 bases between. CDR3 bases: TGTGCCAGCAGTTACTCCATATATAGCAATCAGCCCCAGCATTTT. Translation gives CASSYSIYSNQPQHF.

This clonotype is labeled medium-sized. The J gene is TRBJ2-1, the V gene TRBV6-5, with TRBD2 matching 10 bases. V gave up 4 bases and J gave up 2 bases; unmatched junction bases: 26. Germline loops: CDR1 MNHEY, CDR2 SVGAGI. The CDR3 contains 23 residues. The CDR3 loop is CASSSLEDPPIHTSGTPYNEQFF. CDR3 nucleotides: TGTGCCAGCAGTTCCCTCGAGGACCCCCCGATCCACACTAGCGGGACCCCCTACAATGAGCAGTTCTTC.